Given below is one T cell receptor (beta chain) in context. What it binds is unknown. The data originate from a study of cytomegalovirus exposure and HLA in healthy donors. Across the study: Out of 300 to 500 genotyped donors, approximately 84% belonged to the Caucasian-associated ancestry cluster.

Germline V gene sequence: CDR1 SEHNR, CDR2 FQNEAQ (reference sequence). This CDR3 has 15 amino acids. The trim removed 3 bases at V and 2 bases at J, leaving 4 bases unmatched. Notes on the study in general: In an earlier analysis, most TCR beta V segments were productive about 87% or about 30% of the time. Many donors carried some public TCRs, although rarity characterized most TCR sequences.

Amplification used 60 Vbeta primers and 13 Jbeta primers. In the original processing: Roughly 11 million shared chains were among around 78 million unique TCR beta chains counted in a later analysis. Assay used: immunoSEQ multiplex PCR; TCRdb lists only in-frame clones, some missing. V and J calls and clone size are copied from that table; D and trimming were computed from the DNA. The sample consists of 210,000 or so clones, 80% to 85% of them appearing once. V and J are TRBV7-9 and TRBJ2-5; 9 bases are a match to TRBD2. The TCR originated in a boy between 2 and 10 years old in good health and CMV-seronegative. Sequenced input: PBMCs. CDR3 nucleotides: TGTGCCAGCAGCTTTTCTAGCGGGGTTCAAGAGACCCAGTACTTC. It specifies CASSFSSGVQETQYF.